This paragraph reports one T cell receptor beta chain. Its antigen remains unidentified. This CDR3 is also generated by other DNA sequences in the sample. The V end was cut by 0 bases, the J end by 4 bases, with 7 bases between. The CDR3 consists of 13 residues. Germline V gene lookup returns CDR1 SGHNT and CDR2 YYREEE (reference sequence). CD45RO-negative, CCR7-positively selected cells formed the naive CD8 fraction, excluding terminally differentiated effector memory CD45RA+ cells. The healthy adult donors were HIV-negative and reported no recent acute infections or vaccinations. The data were obtained in a study of shared clonotypes between healthy human individuals. Study-level results: Clonotype sharing across donors was expected to vary with sequencing depth.

Profiled with immunoSEQ multiplex PCR; TCRdb holds only in-frame clones, not every one. The table shows some 1,900,000 clones, with 85% to 95% occurring only once. The clonotype was recovered from a man younger than 35 in good health. This chain uses TRBV5-4 with TRBJ1-1; D unresolved. Sequenced input: naive CD8+ T cells sorted from blood. CDR3 sequence reads: CASSLAGSTEAFF. The CDR3 region has the DNA TGTGCCAGCAGCTTGGCCGGGAGCACTGAAGCTTTCTTT. Based on the CDR3 plus reference TRBV5-4 and TRBJ1-1, the full variable domain is ETGVTQSPTHLIKTRGQQVTLRCSSQSGHNTVSWYQQALGQGPQFIFQYYREEENGRGNFPPRFSGLQFPNYSSELNVNALELDDSALYLCASSLAGSTEAFFGQGTRLTVV.